The 3 T cell receptor beta chains listed next were all sequenced from one sample in a study of response to subunit inactivated influenza vaccine. TCRdb reprocessed the RT-PCR reads with MiXCR, giving one entry per CDR3 protein. The sample records hundreds of thousands of distinct CDR3 sequences, around 15% being singletons. Sequenced here: PBMCs from blood, sampled around two weeks before vaccination. The origin of the receptors is a man aged 45-65 years who received an inactivated influenza vaccine.

This clonotype was recorded many times. V gene TRBV29-1 combines with J gene TRBJ2-3; D perhaps matches TRBD1 (6 bases). The CDR3 is 12 residues long. CDR1 SQVTM and CDR2 ANQGSEA come from the germline V gene. V lost 4 bases to trimming and J lost 6 bases, with 11 bases between them. CDR3 in amino acids: CSVARQGDTQYF. The DNA of the CDR3 is TGCAGCGTTGCCCGTCAGGGGGATACGCAGTATTTT.

This clonotype was recorded at least ten times. This chain links TRBV4-1 with TRBJ1-2; 7 bases map to TRBD1. Germline assignment: CDR1 MGHRA and CDR2 YSYEKL. Losses at the gene ends were 5 bases for V and 2 bases for J; bases not matched to a gene: 5. The CDR3 contains 14 residues. DNA for the CDR3: TGCGCCAGCAGCAAGACAGGGTCGAACTATGGCTACACCTTC. Its translation is CASSKTGSNYGYTF.

V is TRBV28 and J is TRBJ1-5, with D possibly TRBD1 on 5 matching bases. This CDR3 is 17 amino acids long. Per germline, CDR1 MDHEN and CDR2 SYDVKM. V was pared by 6 bases and J by 5 bases, with 23 bases between. CDR3 sequence reads: CASRLTRDRGKDQPQHF. DNA of the CDR3: TGTGCCAGCAGGCTAACTAGGGACCGCGGTAAAGATCAGCCCCAGCATTTT.